This T cell receptor (beta chain) emerged from a study of blood T cell repertoires in COVID-19 (dated by TCRdb to 2019 to 2021). With respect to the entire study: Collaborator samples came from the United States, Italy and Spain and covered acute and convalescent phases of COVID-19. The prospective study material was composed of cDNA or gDNA derived from T cells, B-cell-depleted T cells, or PBMCs. Deeply sampled blood TCRbeta repertoires from subjects exposed to, actively infected with, or recovered from COVID-19 were included in the dataset. The repertoires were made available in a free public database intended to serve as a resource for research on the immune response to SARS-CoV-2. The samples were drawn from the first 160 participants of the ongoing ImmuneRACE study and from 1,254 subjects provided by 6 global collaborators. Sample metadata almost always included a de-identified subject ID, COVID-19 status, age in years and sex. Where available, HLA class I and class II types were obtained from metadata supplied by the sample provider rather than from assay-based typing.

TCRbeta CDR3 regions were amplified from genomic DNA using the immunoSEQ Assay, a bias-controlled multiplex PCR. From the authors' description of their analysis: The number of nucleated cells in each sample was estimated from the amplification of reference gene primers within the assay. To quantify the absolute abundance of each unique TCRbeta CDR3 rearrangement, sequence reads were collapsed and filtered. For each sample, productive Simpson clonality was calculated as the square root of Simpson's diversity index over productive rearrangements. Here the immuneACCESS table is served through TCRdb, limited to in-frame sequences with V and J called. Missing clones are a known gap in these copies; in checked studies unresolved V genes cover under half, and the rest lacks a known reason. V, J and clone size are those of that table, while D and trimming were read from the DNA. The sample profile shows 350,000 to 450,000 clones; 85% of them were found once. The ten largest make up 3.5% to 4% of the sample.

Findings and caveats that apply to the study as a whole: The amount of clinical and demographic metadata varied by source and participant and was provided uncurated.

CDR1 and CDR2 (MNHEY, SVGAGI) derive from the germline V gene. The CDR3 measures 15 amino acids from cysteine to phenylalanine. CDR3 DNA is the only sequence kept; it has 45 bases, read in frame from the first base. Ends trimmed: V by 4 bases, J by 4 bases; bases unmatched to a gene: 4. This clone was counted a few times. Its antigen remains undetermined. One base away there is no much larger clone; base qualities are not given. Whole blood was collected in K2EDTA tubes by collaborating institutions according to the institutions' own protocols. For TCRbeta analysis, collaborators shipped samples as frozen whole blood, isolated PBMCs, or DNA extracted from either of those sample types.

The clonotype was recovered from a woman between 18 and 29 years old with acute or convalescent COVID-19. This sequence uses TRBV6-5 and TRBJ2-6, and 7 junction bases match TRBD1. The source material was peripheral blood. This receptor carries the CDR3 CASSSTGLGANVLTF. In nucleotide form, the sequence is TGTGCCAGCAGTTCGACAGGGCTCGGGGCCAACGTCCTGACTTTC.